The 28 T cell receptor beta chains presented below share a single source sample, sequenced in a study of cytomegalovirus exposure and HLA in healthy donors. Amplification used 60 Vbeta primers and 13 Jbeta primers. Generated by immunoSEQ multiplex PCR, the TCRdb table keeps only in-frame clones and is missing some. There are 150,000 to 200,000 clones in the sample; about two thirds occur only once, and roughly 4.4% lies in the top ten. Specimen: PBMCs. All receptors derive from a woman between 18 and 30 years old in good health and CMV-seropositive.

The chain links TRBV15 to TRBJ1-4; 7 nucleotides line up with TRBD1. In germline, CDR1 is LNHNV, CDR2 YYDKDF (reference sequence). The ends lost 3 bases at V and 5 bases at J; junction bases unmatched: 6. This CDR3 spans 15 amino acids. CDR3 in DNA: TGTGCCACCAGCAGCAGGGGGGACCGCAATGAAAAACTGTTTTTT. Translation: CATSSRGDRNEKLFF.

CDR3 sequence (DNA): TGCGCCAGCAGCCCTGACAGGAGCTCCTACGAGCAGTACTTC. This gives the protein CASSPDRSSYEQYF. The chain joins TRBV4-1 to TRBJ2-7; D might be TRBD1 (6 bases). Trimming stripped 4 bases from V and 0 bases from J, with 10 bases between. Germline V gene data show CDR1 as MGHRA and CDR2 as YSYEKL. The CDR3 covers 14 residues.

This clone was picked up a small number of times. The CDR3 DNA follows: TGTGCCTGGAGTCTCAGGGTCATAATGAACACTGAAGCTTTCTTT. Translating gives CAWSLRVIMNTEAFF. J is TRBJ1-1 and V is TRBV30; D is perhaps TRBD1 (5 bases). V was cut by 2 bases and J by 0 bases, with 13 bases left in between. Germline CDR1 reads GTSNPN; CDR2 reads SVGIG (reference sequence). CDR3 length: 15 amino acids.

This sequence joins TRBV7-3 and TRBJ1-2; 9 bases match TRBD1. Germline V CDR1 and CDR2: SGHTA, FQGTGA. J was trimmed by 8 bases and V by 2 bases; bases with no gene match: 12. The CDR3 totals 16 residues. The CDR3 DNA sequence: TGTGCCAGCAGCTTATCTGGCGTCTACAGGGGGCACGGCTACACCTTC. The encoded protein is CASSLSGVYRGHGYTF.

The chain's CDR3 is CASSQATDTEAFF. The CDR3 nucleotides are TGTGCCAGCAGCCAAGCTACAGACACTGAAGCTTTCTTT. The chain couples TRBV4-2 to TRBJ1-1, with D unclear. Between the trimmed V and J ends, which lost 1 base and 3 bases, there was a span of 6 bases. This CDR3 has 13 amino acids. The germline V gene has CDR1 LGHNA and CDR2 YNFKEQ.

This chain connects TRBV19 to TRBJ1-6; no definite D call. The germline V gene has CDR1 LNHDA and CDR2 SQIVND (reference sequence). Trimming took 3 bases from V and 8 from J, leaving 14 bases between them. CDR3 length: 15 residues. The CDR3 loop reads CASSIIGGFYSPLHF. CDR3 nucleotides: TGTGCCAGTAGTATCATCGGCGGCTTCTATTCACCCCTCCACTTT.

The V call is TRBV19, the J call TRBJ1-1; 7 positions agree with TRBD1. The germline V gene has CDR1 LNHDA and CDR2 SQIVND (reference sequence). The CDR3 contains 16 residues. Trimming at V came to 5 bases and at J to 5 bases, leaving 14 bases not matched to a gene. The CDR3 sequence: CASSLSRWGQSTEAFF. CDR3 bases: TGTGCCAGTAGTCTGTCGCGTTGGGGACAGAGTACTGAAGCTTTCTTT.

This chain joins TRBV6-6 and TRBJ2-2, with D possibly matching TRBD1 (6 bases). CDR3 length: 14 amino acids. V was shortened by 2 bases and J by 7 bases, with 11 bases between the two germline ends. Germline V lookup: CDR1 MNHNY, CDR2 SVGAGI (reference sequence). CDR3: CASSYRARGGELFF. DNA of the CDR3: TGTGCCAGCAGTTACCGGGCCAGGGGCGGGGAGCTGTTTTTT.

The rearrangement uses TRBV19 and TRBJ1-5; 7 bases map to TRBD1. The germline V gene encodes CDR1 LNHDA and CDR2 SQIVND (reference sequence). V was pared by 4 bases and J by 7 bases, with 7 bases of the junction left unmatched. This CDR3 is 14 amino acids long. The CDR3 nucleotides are TGTGCCAGTAGTACCACAAACAGGGGCCAGCCCCAGCATTTT. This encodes CASSTTNRGQPQHF. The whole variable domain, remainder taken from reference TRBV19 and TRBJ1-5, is DGGITQSPKYLFRKEGQNVTLSCEQNLNHDAMYWYRQDPGQGLRLIYYSQIVNDFQKGDIAEGYSVSREKKESFPLTVTSAQKNPTAFYLCASSTTNRGQPQHFGDGTRLSIL.

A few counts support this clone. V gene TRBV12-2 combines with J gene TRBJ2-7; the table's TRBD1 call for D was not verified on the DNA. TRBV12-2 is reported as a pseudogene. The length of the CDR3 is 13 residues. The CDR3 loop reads CASRLGGGWEQYF. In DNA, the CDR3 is TGTGCAAGTCGCTTAGGAGGGGGCTGGGAGCAGTACTTC.

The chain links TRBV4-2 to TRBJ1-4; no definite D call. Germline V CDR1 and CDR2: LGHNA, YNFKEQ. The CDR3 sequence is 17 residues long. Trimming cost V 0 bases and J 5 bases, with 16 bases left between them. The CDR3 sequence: CASSQEVSGRLNEKLFF. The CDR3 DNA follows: TGTGCCAGCAGCCAAGAAGTATCCGGCAGGTTAAATGAAAAACTGTTTTTT.

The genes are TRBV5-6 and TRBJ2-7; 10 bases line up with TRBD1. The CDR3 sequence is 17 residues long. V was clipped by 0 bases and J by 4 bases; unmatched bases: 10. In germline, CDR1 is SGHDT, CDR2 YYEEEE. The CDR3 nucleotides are TGTGCCAGCAGCTTGGGGCTGTCGGACAGGGGGTCTTACGAGCAGTACTTC. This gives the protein CASSLGLSDRGSYEQYF.

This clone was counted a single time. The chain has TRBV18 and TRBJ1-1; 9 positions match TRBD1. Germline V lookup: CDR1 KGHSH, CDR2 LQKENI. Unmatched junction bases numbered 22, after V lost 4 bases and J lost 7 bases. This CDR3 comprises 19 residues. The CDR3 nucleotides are TGTGCCAGCTCACTTTACAGGGGGCTGGCACCGCGGGAGGGACTTGAAGCTTTCTTT. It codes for CASSLYRGLAPREGLEAFF.

This CDR3 reads CASSLTGTPTYEQYF. CDR3 bases: TGTGCCAGCAGCTTGACCGGGACTCCTACCTACGAGCAGTACTTC. The chain links TRBV7-8 to TRBJ2-7; TRBD2 might be the D (6 bases). The CDR3 length is 15 residues. Germline loops: CDR1 SGHVS, CDR2 FQNEAQ. Trimming cost V 3 bases and J 2 bases, with 14 bases left between them.

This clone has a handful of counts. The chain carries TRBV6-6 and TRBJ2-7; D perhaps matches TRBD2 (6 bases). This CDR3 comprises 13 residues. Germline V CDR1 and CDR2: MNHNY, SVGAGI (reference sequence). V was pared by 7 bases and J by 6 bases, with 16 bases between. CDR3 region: CASMFTGEGEQYF. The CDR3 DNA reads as TGTGCCAGCATGTTCACGGGAGAGGGCGAGCAGTACTTC.

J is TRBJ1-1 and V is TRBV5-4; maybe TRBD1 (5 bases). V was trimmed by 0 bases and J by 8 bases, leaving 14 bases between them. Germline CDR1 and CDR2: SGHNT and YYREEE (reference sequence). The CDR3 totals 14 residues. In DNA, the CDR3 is TGTGCCAGCAGCTTGGCCGGAGGGGAAAGGGAAGCTTTCTTT. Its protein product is CASSLAGGEREAFF. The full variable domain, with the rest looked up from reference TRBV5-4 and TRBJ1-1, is ETGVTQSPTHLIKTRGQQVTLRCSSQSGHNTVSWYQQALGQGPQFIFQYYREEENGRGNFPPRFSGLQFPNYSSELNVNALELDDSALYLCASSLAGGEREAFFGQGTRLTVV.

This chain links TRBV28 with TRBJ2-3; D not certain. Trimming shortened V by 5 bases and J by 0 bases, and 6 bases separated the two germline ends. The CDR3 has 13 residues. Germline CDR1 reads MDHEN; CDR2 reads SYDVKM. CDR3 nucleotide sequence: TGTGCCAGCAGTAAATCTAGCACAGATACGCAGTATTTT. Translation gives CASSKSSTDTQYF. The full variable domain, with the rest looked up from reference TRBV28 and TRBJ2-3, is DVKVTQSSRYLVKRTGEKVFLECVQDMDHENMFWYRQDPGLGLRLIYFSYDVKMKEKGDIPEGYSVSREKKERFSLILESASTNQTSMYLCASSKSSTDTQYFGPGTRLTVL.

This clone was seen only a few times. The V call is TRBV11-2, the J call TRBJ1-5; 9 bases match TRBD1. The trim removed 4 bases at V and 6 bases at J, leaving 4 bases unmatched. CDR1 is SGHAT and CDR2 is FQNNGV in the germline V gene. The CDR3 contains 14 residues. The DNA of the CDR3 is TGTGCCAGCAGCTATGGGACAGGGACTCAGCCCCAGCATTTT. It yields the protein CASSYGTGTQPQHF.

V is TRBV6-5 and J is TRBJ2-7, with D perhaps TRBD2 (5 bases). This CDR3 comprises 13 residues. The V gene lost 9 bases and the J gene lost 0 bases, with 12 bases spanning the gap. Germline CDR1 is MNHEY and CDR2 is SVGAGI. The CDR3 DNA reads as TGTGCCAGTTACTCGGGAAGCTCCTACGAGCAGTACTTC. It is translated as CASYSGSSYEQYF.

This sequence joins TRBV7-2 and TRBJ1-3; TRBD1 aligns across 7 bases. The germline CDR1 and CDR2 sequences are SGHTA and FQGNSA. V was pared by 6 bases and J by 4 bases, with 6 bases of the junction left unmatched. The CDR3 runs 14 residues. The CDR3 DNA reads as TGTGCCAGCAGATATACAGGGGAAGGAAACACCATATATTTT. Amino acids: CASRYTGEGNTIYF.

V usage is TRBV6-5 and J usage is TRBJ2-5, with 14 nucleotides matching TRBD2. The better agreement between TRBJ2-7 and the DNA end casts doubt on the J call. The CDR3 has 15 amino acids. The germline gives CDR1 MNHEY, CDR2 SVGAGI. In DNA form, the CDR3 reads TGTGCCAGCAGCCGACTAGCGGGGGGGCCCTACGAGCAGTACTTC. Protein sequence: CASSRLAGGPYEQYF.

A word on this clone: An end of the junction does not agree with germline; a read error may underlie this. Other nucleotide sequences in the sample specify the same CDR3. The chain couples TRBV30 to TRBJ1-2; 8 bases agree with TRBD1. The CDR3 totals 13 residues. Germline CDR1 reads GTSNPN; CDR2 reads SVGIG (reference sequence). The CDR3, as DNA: TGCGCCTCCTCGCGGACAGGGAACTATGGCTACACCTTC. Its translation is CASSRTGNYGYTF.

The CDR3 spells CASRRPGGTEAFF. In nucleotides, the CDR3 is TGTGCCAGCAGGCGGCCTGGAGGCACTGAAGCTTTCTTT. The chain links TRBV6-5 to TRBJ1-1, with no clear D. Germline CDR1 and CDR2: MNHEY and SVGAGI. The CDR3 is 13 amino acids. Trimming left V 6 bases short and J 4 bases short, with 12 bases between.

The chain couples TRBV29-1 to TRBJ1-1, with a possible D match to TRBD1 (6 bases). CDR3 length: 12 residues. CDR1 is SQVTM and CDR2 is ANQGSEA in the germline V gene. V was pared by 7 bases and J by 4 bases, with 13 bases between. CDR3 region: CSASQGITEAFF. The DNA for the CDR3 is TGCAGCGCCTCACAGGGAATCACTGAAGCTTTCTTT.

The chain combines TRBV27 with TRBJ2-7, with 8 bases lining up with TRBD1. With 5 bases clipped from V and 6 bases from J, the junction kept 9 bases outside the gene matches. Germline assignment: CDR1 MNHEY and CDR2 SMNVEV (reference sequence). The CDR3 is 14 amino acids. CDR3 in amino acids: CASSRASTGAEQYF. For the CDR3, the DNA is TGTGCCAGCAGTCGAGCCTCGACAGGGGCCGAGCAGTACTTC.

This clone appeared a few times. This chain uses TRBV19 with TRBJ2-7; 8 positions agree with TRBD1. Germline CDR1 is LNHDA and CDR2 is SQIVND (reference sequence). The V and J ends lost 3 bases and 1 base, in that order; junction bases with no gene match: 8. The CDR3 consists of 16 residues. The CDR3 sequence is CASSIQATGVSYEQYF. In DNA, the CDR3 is TGTGCCAGTAGTATCCAAGCGACAGGGGTATCCTACGAGCAGTACTTC.

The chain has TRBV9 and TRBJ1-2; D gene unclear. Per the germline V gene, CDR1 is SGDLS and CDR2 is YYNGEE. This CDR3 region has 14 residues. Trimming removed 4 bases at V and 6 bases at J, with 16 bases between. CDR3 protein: CASSPRGARNGYTF. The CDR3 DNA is TGTGCCAGCAGCCCCCGGGGAGCGAGGAATGGCTACACCTTC.

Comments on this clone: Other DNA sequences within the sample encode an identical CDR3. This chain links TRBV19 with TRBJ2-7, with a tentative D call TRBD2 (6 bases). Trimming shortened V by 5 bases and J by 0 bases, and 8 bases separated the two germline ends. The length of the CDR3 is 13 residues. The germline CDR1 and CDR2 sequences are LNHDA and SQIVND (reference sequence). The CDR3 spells CASSPGLSYEQYF. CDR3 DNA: TGTGCCAGTAGTCCGGGACTCTCCTACGAGCAGTACTTC.